This T cell receptor beta chain was captured in a study of blood T cell repertoires in COVID-19. For the study at large: T cells, B-cell-depleted T cells, or PBMCs provided the cDNA or gDNA that served as material.

The CDR3 contains 18 residues. With V trimmed by 0 bases and J by 4 bases, 14 bases remained unmatched. The germline CDR1 and CDR2 sequences are MNHEY and SVGEGT. Repertoires were generated with immunoSEQ multiplex PCR, while TCRdb's copy carries only in-frame clones and drops some. The sample yields 140,000 to 150,000 clones, approximately 80% seen once. Sequencing was performed on peripheral blood. The rearrangement links TRBV6-2 or TRBV6-3 to TRBJ1-2, with 7 bases fitting TRBD1. This TCR was sampled from a human donor in a cohort sampled during active COVID-19. The CDR3 loop is CASSYSTGRRNPTYGYTF. CDR3 nucleotide sequence: TGTGCCAGCAGTTACTCGACAGGGCGACGTAATCCAACCTATGGCTACACCTTC.